This entry lists 20 T cell receptor beta chains sequenced from one sample in a study of blood T cell repertoires in COVID-19. Repertoires were generated with immunoSEQ multiplex PCR, while TCRdb's copy carries only in-frame clones and drops some. The sample includes about 150,000 clones, 78% of them seen just once. The sequencing input was peripheral blood. The receptor source for this set is an elderly man with acute or convalescent COVID-19.

The chain employs TRBV28 and TRBJ1-2; 9 bases match TRBD1. Germline CDR1 reads MDHEN; CDR2 reads SYDVKM. This CDR3 comprises 13 residues. J was trimmed by 8 bases and V by 1 base; bases with no gene match: 2. Here the CDR3 reads CASSLSGTGGYTF. CDR3 sequence (DNA): TGTGCCAGCAGTTTATCCGGGACAGGGGGCTACACCTTC.

The chain carries TRBV5-1 and TRBJ2-7; a weak D match, TRBD1 (5 bases). Germline CDR1 SGHRS, CDR2 YFSETQ. V gave up 4 bases and J gave up 3 bases, with 14 bases separating them. CDR3 length equals 14 residues. The CDR3 DNA reads as TGCGCCAGCAGCCCGGATGGTGGACACTACGAGCAGTACGTC. Translating gives CASSPDGGHYEQYV.

The chain carries TRBV7-2 and TRBJ2-7; TRBD2 matches at 8 bases. The length of the CDR3 is 16 residues. V lost 3 bases to trimming and J lost 5 bases; unmatched junction nucleotides: 12. Germline V CDR1 and CDR2: SGHTA, FQGNSA. This CDR3 is CASSLRGSGGTDEQYF. In nucleotides, the CDR3 is TGTGCCAGCAGCTTGAGGGGAAGCGGGGGTACAGACGAGCAGTACTTC.

The chain recombines TRBV4-3 with TRBJ1-2, with D uncertain. Germline CDR1 and CDR2: LGHNA and YSLEER. Trimming left V 2 bases short and J 4 bases short, with 8 bases between. The CDR3 length is 13 residues. CDR3 protein: CASSQQVGYGYTF. For the CDR3, the DNA is TGCGCCAGCAGCCAACAGGTCGGCTATGGCTACACCTTC.

This chain joins TRBV5-1 and TRBJ1-6; 9 bases fit TRBD1. The V segment lost 0 bases and the J segment 9 bases; nucleotides outside the gene matches: 7. CDR3 length equals 16 residues. CDR1 SGHRS and CDR2 YFSETQ come from the germline V gene. In nucleotides, the CDR3 is TGCGCCAGCAGCTTGGAGGGACAGGGTAGGGGTTCACCCCTCCACTTT. The encoded protein is CASSLEGQGRGSPLHF.

This clone turned up a few times. The chain has TRBV19 and TRBJ1-5; D is unresolved. This CDR3 is built from 15 residues. Trimming took 3 bases from V and 2 from J, leaving 11 bases between them. Germline V gene data show CDR1 as LNHDA and CDR2 as SQIVND (reference sequence). In DNA form, the CDR3 reads TGTGCCAGTAGTATTGGTTTGGAGCGCAATCAGCCCCAGCATTTT. Its translation: CASSIGLERNQPQHF.

The genes are TRBV5-1 and TRBJ2-3, with D unresolved. CDR1 and CDR2 from the germline V gene are SGHRS and YFSETQ. The V end lost 4 bases, the J end lost 6 bases, and 9 bases lay between the germline ends. The length of the CDR3 is 12 residues. CDR3 residues: CASSLTWDTQYF. CDR3 bases: TGCGCCAGCAGCCTAACGTGGGATACGCAGTATTTT.

Only one count was recorded for this clone. This chain links TRBV6-1 with TRBJ2-3; 12 bases align to TRBD2. The CDR3 sequence is 15 residues long. J gave up 4 bases and V 3 bases, and 2 bases lay outside the gene matches. CDR1 is MNHNS, CDR2 SASEGT, per germline. CDR3 DNA sequence: TGTGCCAGCAGTGAGACTAGCGGGGGTGCAGATACGCAGTATTTT. Residues: CASSETSGGADTQYF.

This rearrangement joins TRBV7-2 to TRBJ2-2; D is uncertain. This CDR3 region has 12 residues. Germline V gives CDR1 SGHTA, CDR2 FQGNSA. V lost 5 bases and J lost 6, with 7 bases in between. CDR3 in amino acids: CASSPPPGELFF. For the CDR3, the DNA is TGTGCCAGCAGCCCTCCCCCCGGGGAGCTGTTTTTT.

The chain carries TRBV3-1 (or the pseudogene TRBV3-2) and TRBJ2-3; D is unresolved. V was cut by 5 bases and J by 9 bases, with 12 bases left in between. The germline CDR1 and CDR2 sequences are LGHDT and YNNKEL (reference sequence). CDR3 size: 12 residues. For the CDR3, the DNA is TGTGCCAGCAGCACCTTGGGCAAAACGCAGTATTTT. This encodes CASSTLGKTQYF.

This chain links TRBV30 with TRBJ1-5, with D perhaps matching TRBD1 (6 bases). The CDR3 runs 15 residues. Germline values: CDR1 GTSNPN, CDR2 SVGIG (reference sequence). Trimming cost V 2 bases and J 2 bases, with 13 bases left between them. CDR3 loop: CAWSTRGRGNQPQHF. CDR3 sequence (DNA): TGTGCCTGGAGTACCAGGGGCCGGGGCAATCAGCCCCAGCATTTT.

This clone was seen only once. The rearrangement uses TRBV5-4 and TRBJ2-1; D is possibly TRBD1 (7 bases). This CDR3 is 15 amino acids long. Trimming removed 5 bases from V and 8 bases from J, with 20 bases in between. Germline V gene sequence: CDR1 SGHNT, CDR2 YYREEE (reference sequence). The CDR3 here is CASSFGGGRLDEQFF. The CDR3 DNA sequence: TGTGCCAGCAGTTTCGGAGGGGGCCGTTTAGATGAGCAGTTCTTC.

The chain recombines TRBV27 with TRBJ1-5; D not certain. The CDR3 extends over 16 amino acids. Per the germline V gene, CDR1 is MNHEY and CDR2 is SMNVEV (reference sequence). V gave up 3 bases and J gave up 1 base, with 13 bases separating them. The CDR3: CASSFLPQASNQPQHF. The CDR3 bases are TGTGCCAGCAGTTTTCTTCCTCAGGCAAGCAATCAGCCCCAGCATTTT.

The chain combines TRBV19 with TRBJ2-2; no reliable D call. Germline values: CDR1 LNHDA, CDR2 SQIVND (reference sequence). Trimming pared 2 bases from V and 4 bases from J, leaving 2 bases between. The CDR3 runs to 12 residues. The CDR3 is CASSILTGELFF. CDR3 bases: TGTGCCAGTAGTATACTCACCGGGGAGCTGTTTTTT.

This rearrangement joins TRBV5-8 to TRBJ1-2; D is perhaps TRBD1 (5 bases). The CDR3 runs to 13 residues. Trimming removed 0 bases from V and 4 bases from J, with 7 bases in between. CDR1 and CDR2 from the germline V gene are SGHTS and YDEGEE. The CDR3 bases are TGTGCCAGCAGCTTGGACAGGCGCTATGGCTACACCTTC. It translates to CASSLDRRYGYTF.

The chain employs TRBV4-1 and TRBJ2-1, with a possible D match to TRBD2 (5 bases). Looked up from germline, CDR1 is MGHRA and CDR2 is YSYEKL. The CDR3 runs to 16 residues. Trimming cost V 0 bases and J 2 bases, with 11 bases left between them. The CDR3 region is CASSQDASGTYNEQFF. As DNA, the CDR3 is TGCGCCAGCAGCCAAGATGCCAGCGGTACCTACAATGAGCAGTTCTTC.

The chain combines TRBV11-2 with TRBJ1-1, with TRBD1 identical over 7 bases. The CDR3 totals 14 residues. Per the germline V gene, CDR1 is SGHAT and CDR2 is FQNNGV. J lost 7 bases, V lost 0 bases, and 5 bases had no gene match. As DNA, the CDR3 is TGTGCCAGCAGCTTAGATTCGGACAGGTTTGAAGCTTTCTTT. Protein product: CASSLDSDRFEAFF.

The chain carries TRBV11-3 and TRBJ1-1; tentatively, D is TRBD1 (5 bases). Trimming removed 4 bases from V and 1 base from J, with 13 bases in between. Germline V gene sequence: CDR1 SGHNT, CDR2 YENEEA. The CDR3 has 15 residues. The CDR3 reads CASSSILRGNTEAFF. CDR3 DNA sequence: TGTGCCAGCAGCTCCATCCTAAGGGGGAACACTGAAGCTTTCTTT.

The chain carries TRBV12-5 and TRBJ1-3; no reliable D call. V dropped 4 bases and J dropped 0 bases, with 13 bases sitting between them. The CDR3 consists of 16 residues. CDR1 is LGHNT, CDR2 FRNRAP, per germline. The CDR3 reads CASGSLESSSGNTIYF. CDR3 nucleotides: TGTGCTAGTGGTTCCTTGGAGAGCAGCTCTGGAAACACCATATATTTT.

V gene TRBV5-1 combines with J gene TRBJ1-6, with D hard to call. Germline CDR1 and CDR2: SGHRS and YFSETQ. The CDR3 is 15 residues long. The V end was cut by 3 bases, the J end by 4 bases, with 11 bases between. The CDR3 DNA sequence: TGCGCCAGCAGCTCCGACACGAGATATAATTCACCCCTCCACTTT. Amino acid sequence: CASSSDTRYNSPLHF.